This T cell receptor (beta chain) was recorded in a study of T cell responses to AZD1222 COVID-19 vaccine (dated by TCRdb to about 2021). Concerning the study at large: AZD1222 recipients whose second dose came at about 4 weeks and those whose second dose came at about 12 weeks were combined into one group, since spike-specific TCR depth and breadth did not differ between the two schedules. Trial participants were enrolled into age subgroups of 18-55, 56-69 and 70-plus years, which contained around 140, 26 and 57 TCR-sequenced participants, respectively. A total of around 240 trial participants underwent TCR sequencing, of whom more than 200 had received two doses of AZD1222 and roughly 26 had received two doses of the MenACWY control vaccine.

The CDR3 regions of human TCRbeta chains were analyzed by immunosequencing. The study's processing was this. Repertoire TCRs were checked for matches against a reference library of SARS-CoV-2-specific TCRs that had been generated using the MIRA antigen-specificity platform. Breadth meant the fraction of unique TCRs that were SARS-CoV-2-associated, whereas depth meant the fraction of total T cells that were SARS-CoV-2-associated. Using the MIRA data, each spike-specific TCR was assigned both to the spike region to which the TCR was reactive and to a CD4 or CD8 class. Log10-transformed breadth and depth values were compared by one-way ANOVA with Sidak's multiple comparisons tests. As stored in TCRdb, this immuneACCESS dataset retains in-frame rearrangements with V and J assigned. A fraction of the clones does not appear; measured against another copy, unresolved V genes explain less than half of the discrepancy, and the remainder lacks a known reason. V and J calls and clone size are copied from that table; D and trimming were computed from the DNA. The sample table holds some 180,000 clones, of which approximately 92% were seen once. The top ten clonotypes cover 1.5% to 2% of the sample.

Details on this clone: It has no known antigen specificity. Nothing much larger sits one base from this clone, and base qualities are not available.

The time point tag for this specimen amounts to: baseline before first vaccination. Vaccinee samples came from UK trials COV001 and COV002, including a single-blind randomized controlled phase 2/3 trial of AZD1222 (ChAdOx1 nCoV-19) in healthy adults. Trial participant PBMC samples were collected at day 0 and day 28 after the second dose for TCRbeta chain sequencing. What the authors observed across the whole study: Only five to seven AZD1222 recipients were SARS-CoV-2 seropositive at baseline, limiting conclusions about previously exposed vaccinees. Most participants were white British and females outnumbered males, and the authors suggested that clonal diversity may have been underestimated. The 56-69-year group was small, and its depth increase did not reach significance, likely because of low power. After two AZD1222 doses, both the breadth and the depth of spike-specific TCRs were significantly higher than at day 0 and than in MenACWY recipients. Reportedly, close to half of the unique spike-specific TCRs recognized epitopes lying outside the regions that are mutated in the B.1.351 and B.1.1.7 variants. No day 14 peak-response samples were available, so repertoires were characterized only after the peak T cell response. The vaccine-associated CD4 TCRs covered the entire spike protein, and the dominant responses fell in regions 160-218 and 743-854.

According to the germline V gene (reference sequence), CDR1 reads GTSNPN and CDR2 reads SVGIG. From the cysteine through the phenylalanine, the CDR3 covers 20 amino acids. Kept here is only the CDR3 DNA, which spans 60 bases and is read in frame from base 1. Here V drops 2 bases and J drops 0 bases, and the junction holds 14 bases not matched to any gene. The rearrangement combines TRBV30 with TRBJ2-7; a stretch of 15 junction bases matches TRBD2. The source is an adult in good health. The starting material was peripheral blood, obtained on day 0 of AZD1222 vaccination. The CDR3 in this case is CAWSPRFGTSGRQSSYEQYF. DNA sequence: TGTGCCTGGAGTCCTCGATTCGGGACTAGCGGGAGGCAGAGCTCCTACGAGCAGTACTTC.